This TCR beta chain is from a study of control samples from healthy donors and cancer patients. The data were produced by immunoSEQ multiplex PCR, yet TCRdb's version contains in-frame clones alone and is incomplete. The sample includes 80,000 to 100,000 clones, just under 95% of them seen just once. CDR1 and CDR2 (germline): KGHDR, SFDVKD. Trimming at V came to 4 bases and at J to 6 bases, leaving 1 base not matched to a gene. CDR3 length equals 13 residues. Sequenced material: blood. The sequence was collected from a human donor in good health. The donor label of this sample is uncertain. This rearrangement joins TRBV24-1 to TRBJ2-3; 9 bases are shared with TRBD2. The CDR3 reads CATSDAGGDTQYF. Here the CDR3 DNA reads TGTGCCACCAGTGACGCGGGGGGGGATACGCAGTATTTT.